This T cell receptor beta chain was sequenced in a study of T cells in Graves' hyperthyroidism and ophthalmopathy. Study results and limitations: Among thyroid clonotypes expanded above 0.001, most also appeared in blood. In validation, the model predicted ophthalmopathy. These predictions came a median about 6.8 months before onset. Ophthalmopathy and stable hyperthyroidism were told apart by a 13 V-J model.

CDR3 length: 13 amino acids. The germline V gene encodes CDR1 SEHNR and CDR2 FQNEAQ (reference sequence). Deletions cut 7 bases from V and 4 bases from J, with 13 bases between. The source material, RNA transcripts, was used to amplify TCR beta CDR3 regions. Initially, a first-round RT-PCR of the TCR CDR3 employed the HTBI primer set. TCRdb recomputed calls from the multiplex PCR reads with MiXCR, one row per CDR3 protein. The sample shows roughly 500,000 distinct CDR3 sequences, around 43% of them seen only once. Those patients with uncontrolled infection, other autoimmune disease, pregnancy or lactation were excluded. Note on this clonotype: Its specificity is not known.

Specimen: peripheral blood or thyroid tissue (not recorded which). This clonotype was obtained from an adult woman with Graves' disease, either hyperthyroidism or ophthalmopathy (not recorded which). This chain joins TRBV7-9 and TRBJ1-1; tentatively, D is TRBD1 (5 bases). The CDR3 spells CASTSGQGTEAFF. CDR3 nucleotide sequence: TGTGCCAGCACCTCGGGGCAGGGCACTGAAGCTTTCTTT.